The 27 T cell receptor beta chains below come from one sample, sequenced in a study of cytomegalovirus exposure and HLA in healthy donors. 60 Vbeta and 13 Jbeta primers were used in PCR. Produced via immunoSEQ multiplex PCR; TCRdb's table is partial and in-frame only. The sample lists around 150,000 clones; 80% were seen once. Specimen: PBMCs. These TCRs come from a man aged 25 to 40 in good health and CMV-seronegative.

The V and J genes are TRBV28 and TRBJ1-1, with D unresolved. CDR1 and CDR2 (germline): MDHEN, SYDVKM. The CDR3 length is 15 residues. Trimming left V 6 bases short and J 7 bases short, with 21 bases between. CDR3 coding DNA: TGTGCCAGCAGCCGTGGAGGTACCCGAAAGGGTGAAGCTTTCTTT. As protein: CASSRGGTRKGEAFF.

V is TRBV28 and J is TRBJ1-1; D possibly corresponds to TRBD1 (6 bases). Germline-derived CDR1 and CDR2 are MDHEN and SYDVKM. The ends were cut back, 4 bases at V and 3 bases at J, with 15 bases in the middle. The length of the CDR3 is 15 residues. Here the CDR3 reads CASSSQTTGYTEAFF. Here the CDR3 DNA reads TGTGCCAGCAGTTCCCAAACTACAGGGTACACTGAAGCTTTCTTT.

This clone was seen once. This chain connects TRBV15 to TRBJ1-6; D is possibly TRBD1 (5 bases). V lost 0 bases, J lost 13 bases, and 19 bases lay in between. The CDR3 is 16 residues long. Germline V gene sequence: CDR1 LNHNV, CDR2 YYDKDF (reference sequence). The CDR3 loop is CATSRDLGTGGRPLHF. CDR3 nucleotide sequence: TGTGCCACCAGCAGAGATTTGGGGACGGGGGGTCGGCCCCTCCACTTT.

The chain uses TRBV18 and TRBJ1-1; the match to TRBD1 covers 7 bases. The J segment lost 1 base and the V segment lost 4 bases, leaving 6 bases of the junction unmatched. There are 15 residues in the CDR3. Germline V gene sequence: CDR1 KGHSH, CDR2 LQKENI. CDR3: CASSLRQGQNTEAFF. Here the CDR3 DNA reads TGTGCCAGCTCACTCCGACAGGGACAGAACACTGAAGCTTTCTTT.

This chain joins TRBV28 and TRBJ2-7; TRBD1 matches 11 bases. The CDR3 length is 15 residues. CDR1 MDHEN and CDR2 SYDVKM come from the germline V gene. Unmatched junction bases numbered 9, after V lost 6 bases and J lost 5 bases. The CDR3 reads CASSPPGQGVHEQYF. The CDR3 nucleotides are TGTGCCAGCAGCCCACCGGGACAGGGGGTCCACGAGCAGTACTTC.

This clone showed up just a few times. At one of its ends the junction is not consistent with the germline gene, which may arise from a read error. The chain joins TRBV7-3 to TRBJ1-2; a possible D gene is TRBD1 (6 bases). The CDR3 is made up of 13 amino acids. The germline V gene encodes CDR1 SGHTA and CDR2 FQGTGA. Here the CDR3 reads CASSLTTGYGYTF. CDR3 bases: TGTGCCAGCAGCCTAACCACAGGGTACGGCTACACCTTC.

This clone was seen more than once but under ten times. The rearrangement uses TRBV7-2 and TRBJ2-7, with 8 bases lining up with TRBD2. V was clipped by 5 bases and J by 3 bases; unmatched bases: 9. This CDR3 contains 15 residues. CDR1 is SGHTA and CDR2 is FQGNSA in the germline V gene. The CDR3 region has the DNA TGTGCCAGCAGCCTACATTCGGGAGGGGGCTACGAGCAGTACTTC. Protein product: CASSLHSGGGYEQYF.

The chain has TRBV7-9 and TRBJ2-2; maybe TRBD2 (5 bases). Germline V lookup: CDR1 SEHNR, CDR2 FQNEAQ (reference sequence). The CDR3 contains 16 residues. V was clipped by 4 bases and J by 5 bases, with 17 bases between them. The CDR3 DNA is TGTGCCAGCAGCTCCACCGGGAAGGGTTTTACCGGGGAGCTGTTTTTT. Amino acid sequence: CASSSTGKGFTGELFF.

CDR3 amino acids: CASSYSTGNNEQFF. The CDR3 DNA reads TGCGCCAGCAGCTACTCGACAGGGAACAATGAGCAGTTCTTC. The J gene is TRBJ2-1, the V gene TRBV5-1; 7 bases fit TRBD1. Germline V gene sequence: CDR1 SGHRS, CDR2 YFSETQ. V was clipped by 3 bases and J by 5 bases; unmatched bases: 5. The CDR3 consists of 14 residues. Looking up the rest from reference TRBV5-1 and TRBJ2-1 gives the full variable domain: KAGVTQTPRYLIKTRGQQVTLSCSPISGHRSVSWYQQTPGQGLQFLFEYFSETQRNKGNFPGRFSGRQFSNSRSEMNVSTLELGDSALYLCASSYSTGNNEQFFGPGTRLTVL.

The sample holds a few counts of this clone. The chain carries TRBV5-4 and TRBJ1-1; 7 bases agree with TRBD1. The germline CDR1 and CDR2 sequences are SGHNT and YYREEE (reference sequence). The CDR3 sequence is 14 residues long. With 2 bases clipped from V and 1 base from J, the junction kept 2 bases outside the gene matches. The CDR3 here is CASSFDRANTEAFF. Written as DNA, the CDR3 is TGTGCCAGCAGCTTCGACAGGGCGAACACTGAAGCTTTCTTT.

This rearrangement joins TRBV4-1 to TRBJ1-6; 7 nucleotides match TRBD1. The CDR3 is 16 residues long. Germline-derived CDR1 and CDR2 are MGHRA and YSYEKL. Trimming took 1 base from V and 7 from J; bases not matched to a gene: 7. The CDR3 DNA follows: TGCGCCAGCAGCCAAGCCGCCGGGACAGCAAATTCACCCCTCCACTTT. This translates into CASSQAAGTANSPLHF.

This clone has only one observation. The chain carries TRBV7-9 and TRBJ2-5, with D tentatively TRBD1 (5 bases). The CDR3 loop spans 14 amino acids. Germline V CDR1 and CDR2: SEHNR, FQNEAQ (reference sequence). Between the trimmed V and J ends, which lost 1 base and 5 bases, there was a span of 11 bases. The CDR3 loop reads CASSLDRKGETQYF. For the CDR3, the DNA is TGTGCCAGCAGCTTAGATCGGAAGGGGGAGACCCAGTACTTC.

V and J are TRBV28 and TRBJ2-1; possibly TRBD2 for D (6 bases). V was cut by 6 bases and J by 10 bases, with 16 bases left in between. In germline, CDR1 is MDHEN, CDR2 SYDVKM. The CDR3 spans 13 residues. The CDR3, as DNA: TGTGCCAGCAGGGGGGGACCCTCGTCCGAGCAGTTCTTC. The encoded protein is CASRGGPSSEQFF.

This chain links TRBV19 with TRBJ2-1; TRBD2 aligns across 11 bases. The germline V gene encodes CDR1 LNHDA and CDR2 SQIVND (reference sequence). Trimming removed 10 bases from V and 2 bases from J; junction bases left unmatched: 10. This CDR3 spans 16 amino acids. CDR3 region: CATKVLAGAPYNEQFF. The CDR3 DNA follows: TGTGCCACCAAGGTACTAGCGGGAGCTCCCTACAATGAGCAGTTCTTC.

This chain uses TRBV5-4 with TRBJ1-1, with 9 bases lining up with TRBD1. J lost 7 bases, V lost 0 bases, and 10 bases had no gene match. The CDR3 sequence is 16 residues long. CDR1 is SGHNT, CDR2 YYREEE, per germline (reference sequence). CDR3 coding DNA: TGTGCCAGCAGCTTGGGAGGTAACAGGGGGCATGGTGAAGCTTTCTTT. Protein product: CASSLGGNRGHGEAFF.

The chain is built from TRBV10-3 and TRBJ1-1, with 7 nucleotides matching TRBD1. This CDR3 is built from 13 residues. Unmatched junction bases numbered 7, after V lost 6 bases and J lost 6 bases. Germline V gives CDR1 ENHRY, CDR2 SYGVKD. CDR3 residues: CAIRTGISAEAFF. Written as DNA, the CDR3 is TGTGCCATCAGGACAGGGATTTCGGCTGAAGCTTTCTTT.

This clone was seen only a few times. The rearrangement uses TRBV5-1 and TRBJ2-1, with 9 bases lining up with TRBD1. CDR3 length: 16 amino acids. Trimming removed 0 bases from V and 6 bases from J; junction bases left unmatched: 7. Germline V gene data show CDR1 as SGHRS and CDR2 as YFSETQ. The CDR3 nucleotides are TGCGCCAGCAGCTTGGTTGGGGGACAGGGAAGCAATGAGCAGTTCTTC. It specifies CASSLVGGQGSNEQFF.

This clone was counted once. The genes are TRBV29-1 and TRBJ2-3; 12 nucleotides line up with TRBD2. Germline values: CDR1 SQVTM, CDR2 ANQGSEA. The CDR3 is made up of 16 amino acids. The junction had 13 bases not matched to a gene; V was cut back by 7 bases and J by 5 bases. In nucleotides, the CDR3 is TGCAGCGCTTTACCTTCTAGCGGGGGGGTGGTAGATACGCAGTATTTT. As protein: CSALPSSGGVVDTQYF.

The rearrangement links TRBV19 to TRBJ1-1; 7 nucleotides align to TRBD1. Per germline, CDR1 LNHDA and CDR2 SQIVND (reference sequence). CDR3 length: 15 amino acids. The junction had 9 bases not matched to a gene; V was cut back by 4 bases and J by 4 bases. The CDR3 DNA reads as TGTGCCAGTAGTAAACACAGGGGCGATTCCACTGAAGCTTTCTTT. Protein product: CASSKHRGDSTEAFF.

The rearrangement joins TRBV19 to TRBJ1-2; tentatively, D is TRBD1 (5 bases). Per germline, CDR1 LNHDA and CDR2 SQIVND (reference sequence). The CDR3 is 13 amino acids. V lost 5 bases and J lost 4, with 11 bases in between. CDR3 amino acids: CASSDSILYGYTF. The CDR3 bases are TGTGCCAGTAGTGACAGTATACTCTATGGCTACACCTTC.

The V and J genes are TRBV6-5 and TRBJ2-1, with TRBD1 matching 9 bases. V was pared by 6 bases and J by 3 bases, with 3 bases of the junction left unmatched. The length of the CDR3 is 14 residues. The germline gives CDR1 MNHEY, CDR2 SVGAGI. CDR3 DNA: TGTGCCAGCAGAGACAGGGGGTTCTACAATGAGCAGTTCTTC. Translation gives CASRDRGFYNEQFF.

V and J are TRBV18 and TRBJ1-1, with 7 bases matching TRBD1. The CDR3 is 16 amino acids. The junction had 14 bases not matched to a gene; V was cut back by 8 bases and J by 2 bases. CDR1 KGHSH and CDR2 LQKENI come from the germline V gene. CDR3 sequence: CASNPALNRGNTEAFF. In DNA, the CDR3 is TGTGCCAGCAACCCAGCGTTAAACAGGGGCAACACTGAAGCTTTCTTT.

The chain couples TRBV10-2 to TRBJ2-7, with 9 nucleotides matching TRBD1. After removal of 0 bases from V and 2 bases from J, the junction contained 11 bases not matched to a gene. Germline V gene sequence: CDR1 WSHSY, CDR2 SAAADI. CDR3 size: 18 residues. CDR3 in amino acids: CASSESHARDRDTYEQYF. DNA for the CDR3: TGCGCCAGCAGTGAGTCCCATGCCCGGGACAGGGATACCTACGAGCAGTACTTC.

The rearrangement links TRBV2 to TRBJ1-2; D might be TRBD1 (5 bases). CDR3 length: 12 amino acids. Trimming shortened V by 10 bases and J by 4 bases, and 13 bases separated the two germline ends. CDR1 SNHLY and CDR2 FYNNEI come from the germline V gene. CDR3 coding DNA: TGTGCCACCGTGGGGCAGATCTATGGCTACACCTTC. It yields the protein CATVGQIYGYTF.

The V and J genes are TRBV9 and TRBJ2-3; D call uncertain. The V end lost 1 base, the J end lost 1 base, and 16 bases lay between the germline ends. The CDR3 extends over 17 amino acids. The germline V gene has CDR1 SGDLS and CDR2 YYNGEE. The CDR3 region is CASSVSSWQDGTDTQYF. In DNA, the CDR3 is TGTGCCAGCAGCGTATCCTCTTGGCAGGATGGCACAGATACGCAGTATTTT.

V usage is TRBV7-6 and J usage is TRBJ2-5; D may be TRBD2 (6 bases). Germline CDR1 is SGHVS and CDR2 is FNYEAQ. This CDR3 contains 16 residues. Deletions cut 2 bases from V and 2 bases from J, with 15 bases between. The CDR3 is CASSLFPRAGQETQYF. In DNA form, the CDR3 reads TGTGCCAGCAGCTTATTCCCACGGGCGGGGCAAGAGACCCAGTACTTC.

This sequence joins TRBV5-1 and TRBJ2-3; D might be TRBD1 (5 bases). This CDR3 has 14 amino acids. V was clipped by 7 bases and J by 5 bases, with 17 bases between them. Germline assignment: CDR1 SGHRS and CDR2 YFSETQ. This chain's CDR3 is CASGTWGSGDTQYF. The CDR3 DNA reads as TGCGCCAGCGGAACTTGGGGCAGTGGAGATACGCAGTATTTT.